This T cell receptor beta chain was profiled in a study of T cell responses to AZD1222 COVID-19 vaccine. Study summary: Second-dose schedules of about 4 or about 12 weeks were combined.

Details on this clone: Its antigen is not known.

Overall study results and limits: The study found vaccine-associated CD4 TCRs spanning spike, dominant at 160-218 and 743-854. Two AZD1222 administrations were followed by greater Spike-specific TCR breadth and depth. Clonal diversity may have been underestimated, and the donors were mostly white British, with more females than males.

The data were produced by immunoSEQ multiplex PCR, yet TCRdb's version contains in-frame clones alone and is incomplete. The data contain some 28,000 clones, more than 70% of them seen just once; the ten biggest clones take up roughly 6.2%. The CDR3 extends over 13 amino acids. CDR1 and CDR2 (germline): LGHDT, YNNKEL (reference sequence). V lost 4 bases, J lost 6 bases, and 12 bases lay in between. The V and J genes are TRBV3-1 (or the pseudogene TRBV3-2) and TRBJ1-1; weak D call: TRBD1 (6 bases). The specimen comprised peripheral blood, sampled on day 0 of AZD1222 vaccination. The receptor's source is an adult in good health. CDR3 in amino acids: CASSRTGSAEAFF. The DNA of the CDR3 is TGTGCCAGCAGCCGTACAGGGTCCGCTGAAGCTTTCTTT.